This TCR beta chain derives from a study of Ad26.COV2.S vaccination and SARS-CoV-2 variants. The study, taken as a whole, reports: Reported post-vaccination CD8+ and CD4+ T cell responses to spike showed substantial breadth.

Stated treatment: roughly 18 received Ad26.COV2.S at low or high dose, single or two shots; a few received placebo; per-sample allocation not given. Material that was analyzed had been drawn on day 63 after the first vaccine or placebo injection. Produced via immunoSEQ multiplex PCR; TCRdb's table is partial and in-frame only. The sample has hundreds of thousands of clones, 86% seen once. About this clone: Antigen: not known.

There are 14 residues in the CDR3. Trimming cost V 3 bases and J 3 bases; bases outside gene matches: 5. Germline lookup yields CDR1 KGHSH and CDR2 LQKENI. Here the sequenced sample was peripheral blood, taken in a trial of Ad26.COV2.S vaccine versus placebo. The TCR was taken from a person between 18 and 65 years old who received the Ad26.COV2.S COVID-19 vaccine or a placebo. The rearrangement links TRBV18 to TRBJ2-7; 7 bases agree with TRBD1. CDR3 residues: CASSPGTVFYEQYF. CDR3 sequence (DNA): TGTGCCAGCTCACCCGGGACAGTCTTCTACGAGCAGTACTTC.